Listed below are T cell receptor beta chains from one sample, sequenced in a study of cytomegalovirus exposure and HLA in healthy donors. The method was immunoSEQ multiplex PCR; TCRdb's version includes in-frame clones alone and lacks a portion of them. This table has 150,000 or so clones, around 82% appearing once. Sequencing input: PBMCs. These receptor sequences come from a male donor in good health and CMV-seronegative. CDR3s include the opening cysteine and the closing phenylalanine or tryptophan. The order of the fields is V gene, CDR3 length, D gene, J gene, clone size, CDR3 DNA, CDR3 protein. The D gene is left open where the match is weak. Clone size is not always given. Where it is, it says once, few, many or a class for expanded clones.

TRBV18	14	.	TRBJ1-2	once	TGTGCCAGCTCACCAAGGGGATTTAACTATGGCTACACCTTC	CASSPRGFNYGYTF
TRBV5-1	15	.	TRBJ2-7	.	TGCGCCAGCAGCTTGAATACAGGGAGCTCCTACGAGCAGTACTTC	CASSLNTGSSYEQYF
TRBV5-1	14	.	TRBJ1-2	.	TGCGCCAGCAACTGGGGACAACGCCACTATGGCTACACCTTC	CASNWGQRHYGYTF
TRBV19	14	TRBD2	TRBJ2-1	.	TGTGCCAGTAGTACGCCGCGGGAGGGCCATGAGCAGTTCTTC	CASSTPREGHEQFF
TRBV7-3	17	TRBD1	TRBJ2-1	.	TGTGCCAGCAGCTTACGGGGGCCGGGACAGGGTTACAATGAGCAGTTCTTC	CASSLRGPGQGYNEQFF
TRBV10-1	16	TRBD2	TRBJ2-5	.	TGCGCCAGCAGTGCCCTCGTAGCGGGGGGATCAGAGACCCAGTACTTC	CASSALVAGGSETQYF
TRBV27	15	.	TRBJ1-2	.	TGTGCCAGCAGTTCTAACCCCAGAGGAGGGTATGGCTACACCTTC	CASSSNPRGGYGYTF
TRBV21-1	18	.	TRBJ1-5	.	TGTGCCAGCAGCCGTAATACCCCAGGGCGGAGCCCCAATCAGCCCCAGCATTTT	CASSRNTPGRSPNQPQHF
TRBV5-1	16	.	TRBJ1-4	.	TGCGCCAGCAGTTTGCGAACCAGGGCCTCGAAGGAAAAACTGTTTTTT	CASSLRTRASKEKLFF
TRBV11-2	16	TRBD1	TRBJ2-1	.	TGTGCCAGCAGCTTAGAGGCGGGACAGGTTTACAATGAGCAGTTCTTC	CASSLEAGQVYNEQFF
TRBV30	16	TRBD1	TRBJ1-1	.	TGTGCCTGGTCGAGGACAGGGATAACACTAGTAGCTGAAGCTTTCTTT	CAWSRTGITLVAEAFF
TRBV4-1	12	.	TRBJ2-5	.	TGCGCCAGCAGCCAAGATGTGGGGCCTCAGTACTTC	CASSQDVGPQYF
TRBV6-5	15	TRBD2	TRBJ2-1	.	TGTGCCAGCAGTTACGCGGGAGGGCCCTACAATGAGCAGTTCTTC	CASSYAGGPYNEQFF
TRBV5-4	14	.	TRBJ2-2	.	TGTGCCAGCAGCTCCGGGACAAAGGCCGGGGAGCTGTTTTTT	CASSSGTKAGELFF
TRBV2	15	TRBD2	TRBJ2-4	.	TGTGCCAGCACCTGGGGAGGACTAGCGGGAGACATTCAGTACTTC	CASTWGGLAGDIQYF
TRBV5-5	15	TRBD1	TRBJ1-6	once	TGTGCCAGCAGCCTGATGTACAGGGGGAATTCACCCCTCCACTTT	CASSLMYRGNSPLHF
TRBV29-1	13	.	TRBJ1-3	few	TGCAGCGTTGACAACAGGGCTGGAAACACCATATATTTT	CSVDNRAGNTIYF
TRBV7-9	16	.	TRBJ1-5	few	TGTGCCAGCAGCTTAGAGGGGGGACCGGGCGGGAGAACCCAGCATTTT	CASSLEGGPGGRTQHF
TRBV19	14	.	TRBJ1-6	.	TGTGCCAGTAGTATAGGCGACTCGAATTCACCCCTCCACTTT	CASSIGDSNSPLHF
TRBV7-3	16	TRBD2	TRBJ2-1	.	TGTGCCAGCAGCCTGGGATGGGCGGGGGGGCTCAATGAGCAGTTCTTC	CASSLGWAGGLNEQFF
TRBV5-5	15	.	TRBJ1-2	.	TGTGCCAGCAGCTTGGTACCAGGAGACAGCTATGGCTACACCTTC	CASSLVPGDSYGYTF
TRBV5-6	16	.	TRBJ1-3	once	TGTGCCAGCAGCTTCAGGGTTGTAAGCTCTGGAAACACCATATATTTT	CASSFRVVSSGNTIYF